The rows below give T cell receptor beta chains drawn from one sample of a study of cytomegalovirus exposure and HLA in healthy donors. Clones were sequenced by immunoSEQ multiplex PCR, and TCRdb holds only the in-frame ones, with some missing. The sample lists around 200,000 clones; about four fifths were seen once. The sequenced sample was PBMCs. These receptors originate from a male donor in good health and CMV-seronegative. Both conserved end residues are part of each CDR3. Fields, in order: CDR3 length, V gene, clone size, D gene, J gene, CDR3 protein, CDR3 DNA. D genes are given only for firm matches. Clone size is not always given. Where it is, it says once, few, many or a class for expanded clones.

>19|TRBV14|.|TRBD1|TRBJ2-1
CASSQDFRDRGRAYNEQFF
TGTGCCAGCAGCCAAGATTTTCGGGACAGGGGGCGAGCCTACAATGAGCAGTTCTTC
>14|TRBV18|.|TRBD2|TRBJ2-4
CASSKPGEGNIQYF
TGTGCCAGCTCAAAGCCCGGGGAGGGTAACATTCAGTACTTC
>13|TRBV6-5|once|.|TRBJ1-2
CASSYGSGNGYTF
TGTGCCAGCAGTTACGGCTCAGGGAATGGCTACACCTTC
>14|TRBV2|.|TRBD1|TRBJ1-5
CASRAGTVNQPQHF
TGTGCCAGCAGGGCGGGGACAGTAAATCAGCCCCAGCATTTT
>14|TRBV9|.|TRBD1|TRBJ2-7
CASSLGQGSYEQYF
TGTGCCAGCAGCCTAGGACAGGGCTCCTACGAGCAGTACTTC
>17|TRBV5-1|.|TRBD2|TRBJ2-1
CASSLTTSASSYNEQFF
TGCGCCAGCAGCCTCACCACTAGCGCGAGCTCCTACAATGAGCAGTTCTTC
>16|TRBV7-2|.|.|TRBJ2-7
CASSLVRGMSSYEQYF
TGTGCCAGCAGCCTCGTTCGGGGAATGAGCTCCTACGAGCAGTACTTC
>17|TRBV7-9|.|TRBD1|TRBJ2-3
CASSLAQGEFGTDTQYF
TGTGCCAGCAGCTTAGCCCAGGGGGAATTTGGAACAGATACGCAGTATTTT
>20|TRBV4-1|few|TRBD2|TRBJ2-3
CASSLRTGTSGGASTDTQYF
TGCGCCAGCAGCCTTCGCACCGGGACTAGCGGGGGGGCGAGCACAGATACGCAGTATTTT
>15|TRBV9|few|TRBD1|TRBJ1-6
CASSVGGDRGSPLHF
TGTGCCAGCAGCGTAGGGGGGGACAGGGGCTCACCCCTCCACTTT
>15|TRBV27|.|TRBD2|TRBJ2-1
CASSAAGLAGNEQFF
TGTGCCAGCAGTGCCGCCGGACTAGCGGGGAACGAGCAGTTCTTC
>14|TRBV30|.|TRBD2|TRBJ2-1
CAWRGERGYNEQFF
TGTGCCTGGAGGGGGGAGCGGGGCTACAATGAGCAGTTCTTC
>13|TRBV5-1|.|.|TRBJ1-1
CASSLMSGTEAFF
TGCGCCAGCAGCTTGATGTCGGGGACTGAAGCTTTCTTT
>13|TRBV6-1|.|TRBD1|TRBJ1-2
CASRLDRNYGYTF
TGTGCCAGCAGGTTGGACAGGAACTATGGCTACACCTTC
>12|TRBV7-3|.|.|TRBJ1-2
CASSPLGGFYTF
TGTGCCAGCAGCCCGTTGGGGGGGTTCTACACCTTC
>14|TRBV5-1|.|TRBD2|TRBJ2-1
CASSSGLANDEQFF
TGCGCCAGCAGCTCGGGACTAGCAAACGATGAGCAGTTCTTC
>15|TRBV9|.|.|TRBJ2-3
CASSSAGTSTDTQYF
TGTGCCAGCAGCTCCGCCGGGACTAGCACAGATACGCAGTATTTT
>13|TRBV15|.|.|TRBJ2-7
CATSEGAPYEQYF
TGTGCCACCAGCGAGGGAGCCCCCTACGAGCAGTACTTC
>17|TRBV11-3|.|TRBD2|TRBJ2-1
CASSLEQTSGAYNEQFF
TGTGCCAGCAGCTTAGAACAGACTAGCGGGGCCTACAATGAGCAGTTCTTC
>13|TRBV30|.|TRBD1|TRBJ2-7
CAWSGTVSYEQYF
TGTGCCTGGTCGGGGACAGTCTCCTACGAGCAGTACTTC
>16|TRBV6-5|.|.|TRBJ1-2
CASSYDHATDLYGYTF
TGTGCCAGCAGTTACGACCACGCGACAGACCTCTATGGCTACACCTTC
>15|TRBV5-5|.|TRBD1|TRBJ2-5
CASSPDRARQETQYF
TGTGCCAGCAGCCCCGACAGGGCGAGACAAGAGACCCAGTACTTC
>14|TRBV18|few|.|TRBJ1-1
CASSPGGMNTEAFF
TGTGCCAGCTCACCAGGAGGGATGAACACTGAAGCTTTCTTT
>15|TRBV28|.|.|TRBJ2-3
CASSSGPQGTDTQYF
TGTGCCAGCAGCTCCGGACCCCAGGGAACAGATACGCAGTATTTT
>18|TRBV7-9|.|TRBD2|TRBJ2-1
CASSLALGLAGEANEQFF
TGTGCCAGCAGCTTAGCGCTGGGACTAGCGGGAGAAGCGAATGAGCAGTTCTTC
>15|TRBV6-5|once|TRBD2|TRBJ2-1
CASSYRTSAYNEQFF
TGTGCCAGCAGTTACCGGACTAGCGCCTACAATGAGCAGTTCTTC
>18|TRBV19|.|.|TRBJ2-2
CASSIKLFQGSNTGELFF
TGTGCCAGTAGTATAAAGTTATTCCAGGGAAGTAACACCGGGGAGCTGTTTTTT
>13|TRBV6-5|.|.|TRBJ1-2
CASRPLGGYGYTF
TGTGCCAGCAGGCCCTTGGGGGGGTATGGCTACACCTTC
>14|TRBV7-2|.|.|TRBJ1-2
CASTWAARGYGYTF
TGTGCCAGCACGTGGGCGGCCAGGGGTTATGGCTACACCTTC
>14|TRBV28|.|TRBD1|TRBJ1-2
CASSPGGSNYGYTF
TGTGCCAGCAGCCCAGGGGGGTCTAACTATGGCTACACCTTC
>13|TRBV30|.|TRBD1|TRBJ1-5
CAWSRTGGDSQHF
TGTGCCTGGAGCCGGACAGGGGGCGATTCCCAGCATTTT